This note documents a single T cell receptor (beta chain) sequence. Per the study methods: Amplifying reference gene primers gave estimates of nucleated cell counts. TCRdb's copy holds only in-frame clones and misses some; the assay was immunoSEQ multiplex PCR. V and J calls plus clone size are reproduced from that table; the DNA served to infer D and trimming. The sample gives around 40,000 clones, about 89% of which show up once; 6.2% is in the top ten. V dropped 5 bases and J dropped 2; count of bases not matched to a gene: 5. This CDR3 comprises 14 residues. The germline V gene encodes CDR1 KGHSH and CDR2 LQKENI. The sample originates from a study of blood T cell repertoires in COVID-19. Across the whole study: Some COVID-19 samples were acute and others convalescent; all came from the United States, Italy and Spain. PBMCs, B-cell-depleted T cells, or T cells provided the cDNA or gDNA that made up the material.

This TCR came from a human donor in a cohort sampled during active COVID-19. Sequenced material: peripheral blood. The J gene is TRBJ2-7, the V gene TRBV18; 8 nucleotides line up with TRBD1. CDR3 in amino acids: CASSFLQGAYEQYF. CDR3 nucleotides: TGTGCCAGCTCATTTTTACAGGGGGCCTACGAGCAGTACTTC.